The T cell receptor (beta chain) described here comes from a study of blood T cell repertoires in COVID-19 (TCRdb year 2020). With regard to the full study: Collaborator samples came from the United States, Italy and Spain and covered acute and convalescent phases of COVID-19. A freely available public database, intended as a resource for researchers studying the immune response to SARS-CoV-2, is where the repertoires were released. The material from the prospective study consisted of cDNA or gDNA derived from T cells, B-cell-depleted T cells, or PBMCs. Deeply sampled blood TCRbeta repertoires from subjects exposed to, actively infected with, or recovered from COVID-19 were included in the dataset. Where available, HLA class I and class II types were taken from metadata supplied by the sample provider and were not determined by assay-based typing. Samples came from the ongoing ImmuneRACE study (first 160 participants) plus 1,254 subjects from 6 global collaborators. Nearly every sample came with metadata listing a de-identified subject ID, COVID-19 status, age in years and sex.

The immunoSEQ Assay, a bias-controlled multiplex PCR, was used to amplify TCRbeta CDR3 regions from genomic DNA. As for the original processing: Nucleated cell counts per sample were estimated from amplification of reference gene primers within the assay. To quantify the absolute abundance of each unique TCRbeta CDR3 rearrangement, sequence reads were collapsed and filtered. For each sample, productive Simpson clonality was calculated as the square root of Simpson's diversity index over productive rearrangements. TCRdb limited this immuneACCESS table to in-frame rearrangements with V and J called. A share of clones is missing; checked studies link under half to unresolved V genes, and the rest is unexplained. V, J and clone size derive from that table, while D and trimming were established from the DNA sequence. Recorded for this sample are some 260,000 clones; around 80% of them occurred a single time. Around 3.6% of the sample comes from the top ten.

The CDR3 runs 15 residues from the cysteine to the phenylalanine. The CDR3 DNA has 45 bases and is translated from base 1. The germline V gene gives CDR1 as SNHLY and CDR2 as FYNNEI. V loses 4 bases of germline sequence and J loses 5 bases, and the interval between the two ends is 14 bases. Broader findings and caveats from the paper: The amount of clinical and demographic metadata varied by source and participant and was provided uncurated.

Each collaborating institution followed its own protocols to collect whole blood in K2EDTA tubes. Collaborator samples were shipped for TCRbeta analysis as frozen whole blood, isolated PBMCs, or DNA extracted from either sample type. This clone has a single count. No cognate antigen has been identified for it. No much larger clonotype is one base removed from it; base qualities were not supplied. The chain joins TRBV2 to TRBJ2-2; the D gene is not confidently resolved. The sample was peripheral blood. The TCR sequence derives from a woman in her thirties or forties with active or convalescent COVID-19. The CDR3 in this case is CASSVRILSTGELFF. The DNA sequence is TGTGCCAGCAGTGTTCGTATACTGTCAACCGGGGAGCTGTTTTTT.